Presented here are 5 T cell receptor beta chains from one specimen sequenced in a study of cytomegalovirus exposure and HLA in healthy donors. PCR primers comprised 60 Vbeta and 13 Jbeta primers. Here immunoSEQ multiplex PCR was the method, and the copy in TCRdb shows in-frame clones only, minus some. The sample yields some 150,000 clones, 76% seen once. Sample: PBMCs. The receptors originated from a man aged 55 to 70 in good health and CMV-seronegative.

In its sample, this clone was seen a few times. The CDR3 sequence is CASSPVSNTGELFF. The CDR3 DNA is TGTGCCAGCAGCCCGGTGTCGAACACCGGGGAGCTGTTTTTT. The V call is TRBV7-9, the J call TRBJ2-2; no reliable D call. Germline assignment: CDR1 SEHNR and CDR2 FQNEAQ (reference sequence). V was shortened by 5 bases and J by 0 bases, with 7 bases between the two germline ends. This CDR3 has 14 residues.

In DNA, the CDR3 is TGTGCCAGCAGCGTTGCCGGCCCGGGGTCCTACAATGAGCAGTTCTTC. Translation: CASSVAGPGSYNEQFF. The chain uses TRBV9 and TRBJ2-1; D possibly corresponds to TRBD2 (5 bases). CDR3 length: 16 amino acids. Germline assignment: CDR1 SGDLS and CDR2 YYNGEE. With 2 bases removed from V and 1 base from J, the gap between germline ends came to 13 bases.

The chain carries TRBV27 and TRBJ1-5, with D unclear. The CDR3 runs 15 residues. In germline, CDR1 is MNHEY, CDR2 SMNVEV (reference sequence). V lost 3 bases and J 5 bases, leaving 14 bases between the germline ends. CDR3 residues: CASSLGPGWDQPQHF. Written as DNA, the CDR3 is TGTGCCAGCAGTTTGGGTCCCGGGTGGGATCAGCCCCAGCATTTT.

This clone is a singleton in its sample. Other DNA variants within this sample encode the same CDR3. The chain carries TRBV28 and TRBJ2-3, with 11 bases aligning to TRBD1. The V segment lost 8 bases and the J segment 3 bases; nucleotides outside the gene matches: 1. The CDR3 is 13 amino acids. The germline CDR1 and CDR2 sequences are MDHEN and SYDVKM. The CDR3 nucleotides are TGTGCCAGCCGGGACAGGGGGACAGATACGCAGTATTTT. Protein sequence: CASRDRGTDTQYF.

This clone was recorded only once. The genes are TRBV5-4 and TRBJ2-5; 10 bases are shared with TRBD2. CDR3 length: 15 amino acids. Germline CDR1 and CDR2: SGHNT and YYREEE (reference sequence). The V and J ends lost 3 bases and 4 bases, in that order; junction bases with no gene match: 6. The CDR3 region is CASSWKREGGETQYF. The DNA of the CDR3 is TGTGCCAGCAGCTGGAAGCGGGAGGGCGGAGAGACCCAGTACTTC.